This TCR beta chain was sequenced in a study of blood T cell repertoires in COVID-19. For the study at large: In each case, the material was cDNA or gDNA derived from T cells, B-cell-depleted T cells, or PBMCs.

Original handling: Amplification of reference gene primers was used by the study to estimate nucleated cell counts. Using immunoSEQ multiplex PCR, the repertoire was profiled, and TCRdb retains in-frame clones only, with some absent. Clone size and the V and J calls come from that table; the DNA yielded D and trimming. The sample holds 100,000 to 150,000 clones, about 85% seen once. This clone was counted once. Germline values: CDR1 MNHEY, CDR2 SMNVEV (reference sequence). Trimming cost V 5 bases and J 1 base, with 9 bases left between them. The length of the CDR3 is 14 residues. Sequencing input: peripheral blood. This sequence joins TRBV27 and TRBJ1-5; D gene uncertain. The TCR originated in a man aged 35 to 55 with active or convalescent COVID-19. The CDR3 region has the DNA TGTGCCAGCAGTATAAGGGAGAGCAATCAGCCCCAGCATTTT. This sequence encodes CASSIRESNQPQHF.